The clone carrying this T cell receptor (beta chain) was seen just once. The sample originates from a study of blood T cell repertoires in COVID-19. Across the whole study: PBMCs, B-cell-depleted T cells, or T cells were the source of the cDNA or gDNA that made up the material.

Using immunoSEQ multiplex PCR, the repertoire was profiled, and TCRdb retains in-frame clones only, with some absent. The table includes about 670,000 clones, about 90% detected once. The CDR3 spans 15 residues. CDR1 is SGHRS and CDR2 is YFSETQ in the germline V gene. The germline V and J ends were trimmed by 0 bases and 0 bases, with 7 bases remaining between them. Sequencing was performed on peripheral blood. The sequence derives from a woman between 18 and 29 years old with acute or convalescent COVID-19. The gene calls are TRBV5-1 and TRBJ1-3; possible D gene TRBD1, 6 bases. CDR3 sequence: CASSLVQGSGNTIYF. CDR3 nucleotide sequence: TGCGCCAGCAGCTTGGTACAGGGCTCTGGAAACACCATATATTTT.